Presented here are 32 T cell receptor beta chains from one specimen sequenced in a study of T cells in Graves' hyperthyroidism and ophthalmopathy. The TCR beta CDR3 regions underwent amplification using RNA transcripts as the source. With the HTBI primer set, the TCR CDR3 went through a first round of RT-PCR. A single record per CDR3 protein comes from TCRdb applying MiXCR to the multiplex PCR reads. This table has about 360,000 distinct CDR3 sequences, 13% appearing once. Sequenced input: blood. These receptors all come from a man aged 25 to 40 with Graves' hyperthyroidism that later progressed to Graves' ophthalmopathy.

This clonotype was observed a few times. CDR3 in amino acids: CASSLGRVNRGIFF. The CDR3 nucleotides read TGTGCCAGCAGCTTAGGCCGGGTAAACAGGGGTATCTTCTTC. The chain is built from TRBV13 and TRBJ2-1, with TRBD1 matching 7 bases. Trimming removed 0 bases from V and 16 bases from J; junction bases left unmatched: 12. The CDR3 covers 14 residues. Germline assignment: CDR1 PRHDT and CDR2 FYEKMQ (reference sequence).

This clonotype was seen repeatedly, ten times or more. The J gene is TRBJ2-3, the V gene TRBV5-1; weak D call: TRBD2 (6 bases). With 2 bases removed from V and 4 bases from J, the gap between germline ends came to 11 bases. The V gene's germline CDR1 is SGHRS and CDR2 YFSETQ. This CDR3 contains 14 residues. The CDR3 DNA is TGCGCCAGCAGCTTTGGAGGGATCTCAGATACGCAGTATTTT. Residues: CASSFGGISDTQYF. The full variable domain, rest sourced from reference TRBV5-1 and TRBJ2-3, is KAGVTQTPRYLIKTRGQQVTLSCSPISGHRSVSWYQQTPGQGLQFLFEYFSETQRNKGNFPGRFSGRQFSNSRSEMNVSTLELGDSALYLCASSFGGISDTQYFGPGTRLTVL.

This clonotype has ten or more counts. The chain recombines TRBV7-3 with TRBJ2-5, with D tentatively TRBD2 (7 bases). There are 16 residues in the CDR3. With 2 bases removed from V and 5 bases from J, the gap between germline ends came to 18 bases. Looked up from germline, CDR1 is SGHTA and CDR2 is FQGTGA. The CDR3 is CASSLEGEGGAETQYF. CDR3 DNA sequence: TGTGCCAGCAGCTTAGAGGGCGAAGGGGGGGCGGAGACCCAGTACTTC.

The rearrangement joins TRBV30 to TRBJ1-3; 10 bases agree with TRBD1. The CDR3 runs 13 residues. The junction had 2 bases not matched to a gene; V was cut back by 7 bases and J by 2 bases. Germline V gives CDR1 GTSNPN, CDR2 SVGIG (reference sequence). The CDR3 loop reads CAYGQGAGNTIYF. The DNA of the CDR3 is TGTGCCTACGGACAGGGGGCTGGAAACACCATATATTTT.

This clonotype occurred a few times. The CDR3 sequence is CAITGTSGGSTGELFF. CDR3 nucleotide sequence: TGTGCCATCACCGGGACTAGCGGGGGGAGCACCGGGGAGCTGTTTTTT. V gene TRBV10-3 combines with J gene TRBJ2-2; TRBD2 aligns across 15 bases. The length of the CDR3 is 16 residues. Looked up from germline, CDR1 is ENHRY and CDR2 is SYGVKD. The V segment lost 7 bases and the J segment 4 bases; nucleotides outside the gene matches: 4.

The CDR3 DNA reads TGTGCCAGCAGCATTATCCGGGCCGCGGGAACTGAAGCTTTCTTT. Amino acid sequence: CASSIIRAAGTEAFF. The J gene is TRBJ1-1, the V gene TRBV7-9; no definite D call. CDR3 length: 15 amino acids. Germline CDR1 reads SEHNR; CDR2 reads FQNEAQ (reference sequence). V lost 5 bases and J lost 5, with 18 bases in between.

As to this clonotype: A much larger clone lies a single base off, so this may be a read error. The chain employs TRBV12-3 or TRBV12-4 and TRBJ2-5; tentatively, D is TRBD1 (5 bases). V lost 5 bases and J 4 bases, leaving 14 bases between the germline ends. The CDR3 is made up of 14 amino acids. Here the CDR3 DNA reads TGTGCCAGCAGTCTTTCAGGGATCGGAGAGACCCAGTACTTC. Amino acids: CASSLSGIGETQYF.

The rearrangement links TRBV9 to TRBJ1-3; unclear D gene. This CDR3 spans 15 amino acids. The germline gives CDR1 SGDLS, CDR2 YYNGEE. The germline V and J ends were trimmed by 4 bases and 3 bases, with 14 bases remaining between them. The CDR3 nucleotides are TGTGCCAGCAGCTCCCATGGCGGGTTTGGAAACACCATATATTTT. This encodes CASSSHGGFGNTIYF.

The sample holds many counts of this clonotype. The J gene is TRBJ1-5, the V gene TRBV28, with D hard to call. The CDR3 extends over 15 amino acids. The germline V gene has CDR1 MDHEN and CDR2 SYDVKM. Trimming removed 2 bases at V and 9 bases at J, with 17 bases between. In DNA form, the CDR3 reads TGTGCCAGCAGTTTAAATCCGTCCGGGCGACGGCCCCAGCATTTT. Its protein is CASSLNPSGRRPQHF.

This clonotype was seen ten or more times. The rearrangement links TRBV11-3 to TRBJ2-7; D is perhaps TRBD1 (6 bases). Germline-derived CDR1 and CDR2 are SGHNT and YENEEA. The CDR3 runs 14 residues. V was clipped by 2 bases and J by 6 bases, with 14 bases between them. CDR3 in DNA: TGTGCCAGCAGCTTATACAGGGTTCCGAGCGAGCAGTACTTC. Translation gives CASSLYRVPSEQYF.

This clonotype was recorded many times. The V gene is TRBV11-2, the J gene TRBJ1-2; D call uncertain. Looked up from germline, CDR1 is SGHAT and CDR2 is FQNNGV. V dropped 1 base and J dropped 8 bases, with 20 bases sitting between them. CDR3 length: 16 amino acids. CDR3 sequence reads: CASSLVALGDPCGYTF. DNA of the CDR3: TGTGCCAGCAGCTTAGTAGCCTTAGGAGACCCCTGCGGCTACACCTTC.

As for this clonotype: Mismatch with germline at one junction end may stem from a read error. This chain joins TRBV6-5 and TRBJ1-5; D not resolved. Germline CDR1 is MNHEY and CDR2 is SVGAGI. The CDR3 covers 16 residues. The CDR3 loop reads CASSYLRAASDQPQHF. CDR3 nucleotides: TGTGCCAGCAGTTACCTTCGGGCAGCTAGCGATCAGCCCCAGCATTTT.

About this clonotype: At one of its ends the junction is not consistent with the germline gene, which may arise from a read error. This chain links TRBV7-7 with TRBJ2-5; maybe TRBD2 (6 bases). Germline loops: CDR1 SSHAT, CDR2 FNYEAQ (reference sequence). This CDR3 contains 14 residues. The CDR3 DNA sequence: TGTGCTAGCAGCTTAAGGGAGGCCGGGGAGACCCAGTACTTC. This sequence encodes CASSLREAGETQYF.

This clonotype was seen more than once but under ten times. The rearrangement links TRBV28 to TRBJ2-7; D uncertain. CDR1 MDHEN and CDR2 SYDVKM come from the germline V gene. The CDR3 is 13 residues long. Deletions cut 7 bases from V and 2 bases from J, with 12 bases between. CDR3 DNA sequence: TGTGCCAGCATCAGCACGGAGACCTACGAGCAGTACTTC. It yields the protein CASISTETYEQYF.

This clonotype showed up many times. The rearrangement uses TRBV7-9 and TRBJ1-4; 7 positions agree with TRBD1. The CDR3 contains 15 residues. Unmatched junction bases numbered 7, after V lost 5 bases and J lost 4 bases. The germline V gene has CDR1 SEHNR and CDR2 FQNEAQ (reference sequence). CDR3 DNA sequence: TGTGCCAGCAGCCCCCGACAGGGAGATAATGAAAAACTGTTTTTT. Translated: CASSPRQGDNEKLFF.

V usage is TRBV5-5 and J usage is TRBJ2-3; D possibly corresponds to TRBD2 (6 bases). V was clipped by 4 bases and J by 3 bases, with 12 bases between them. Germline V gives CDR1 SGHKS, CDR2 YYEKEE (reference sequence). This CDR3 contains 14 residues. The CDR3 coding sequence is TGTGCCAGCAGCGGGAGGATGGGGACAGATACGCAGTATTTT. It yields the protein CASSGRMGTDTQYF.

This clonotype has ten or more counts. The chain links TRBV5-6 to TRBJ1-1; 8 nucleotides agree with TRBD1. Germline V gene sequence: CDR1 SGHDT, CDR2 YYEEEE. V trimming: 5 bases; J trimming: 5 bases; junction bases outside the gene matches: 5. The CDR3 contains 13 residues. The CDR3 here is CASRRQGWTEAFF. DNA of the CDR3: TGTGCCAGCAGGAGACAGGGGTGGACTGAAGCTTTCTTT. Full variable domain (outside the CDR3, taken from reference TRBV5-6 and TRBJ1-1): DAGVTQSPTHLIKTRGQQVTLRCSPKSGHDTVSWYQQALGQGPQFIFQYYEEEERQRGNFPDRFSGHQFPNYSSELNVNALLLGDSALYLCASRRQGWTEAFFGQGTRLTVV.

This clonotype was seen repeatedly, ten times or more. The chain uses TRBV20-1 and TRBJ1-1, with D tentatively TRBD1 (6 bases). V was shortened by 2 bases and J by 0 bases, with 13 bases between the two germline ends. Germline CDR1 reads DFQATT; CDR2 reads SNEGSKA (reference sequence). This CDR3 spans 15 amino acids. The CDR3 nucleotides are TGCAGTGCTAGAATACAGGGCAGAGTGAACACTGAAGCTTTCTTT. Its translation: CSARIQGRVNTEAFF.

The table lists this clonotype with a few counts. The DNA for the CDR3 is TGTGCCAGCAGCTTGGGCCCCACTCACGATACGCAGTATTTT. Translated: CASSLGPTHDTQYF. The chain couples TRBV11-1 to TRBJ2-3; D unresolved. Germline V lookup: CDR1 SGHAT, CDR2 FQDESV (reference sequence). Between the trimmed V and J ends, which lost 3 bases and 6 bases, there was a span of 13 bases. There are 14 residues in the CDR3.

V usage is TRBV7-3 and J usage is TRBJ2-5; D remains unclear. There are 13 residues in the CDR3. The V gene lost 3 bases and the J gene lost 4 bases, with 9 bases spanning the gap. Germline CDR1 is SGHTA and CDR2 is FQGTGA. As DNA, the CDR3 is TGTGCCAGCAGCTTTGATTCACGAGAGACCCAGTACTTC. It encodes CASSFDSRETQYF. Full variable domain (rest looked up from reference TRBV7-3 and TRBJ2-5): GAGVSQTPSNKVTEKGKYVELRCDPISGHTALYWYRQSLGQGPEFLIYFQGTGAADDSGLPNDRFFAVRPEGSVSTLKIQRTERGDSAVYLCASSFDSRETQYFGPGTRLLVL.

In the case of this clonotype: One end of the junction is discordant with germline, which a read error may explain. The V call is TRBV12-3 or TRBV12-4, the J call TRBJ1-6, with 7 nucleotides matching TRBD1. This CDR3 is built from 14 residues. The CDR3, as DNA: TGTGTCAGCAGCCTGGGACAGAATAATTCACCCCTCCACTTT. Protein: CVSSLGQNNSPLHF.

This clonotype was counted many times. The V and J genes are TRBV12-3 or TRBV12-4 and TRBJ2-7; 7 bases agree with TRBD2. Trimming took 7 bases from V and 4 from J; bases not matched to a gene: 10. The CDR3 is made up of 14 amino acids. CDR3 sequence reads: CASTWGGALYEQYF. The CDR3 DNA reads TGTGCCAGCACCTGGGGGGGAGCGTTGTACGAGCAGTACTTC.

This clonotype was seen many times. The chain is built from TRBV28 and TRBJ1-2, with D hard to call. This CDR3 region has 16 residues. Deletions cut 5 bases from V and 1 base from J, with 17 bases between. CDR1 is MDHEN and CDR2 is SYDVKM in the germline V gene. The CDR3 reads CASSRLSGEINYGYTF. The CDR3 nucleotides are TGTGCCAGCAGTCGCCTTAGCGGGGAGATTAACTATGGCTACACCTTC.

In this sample, this clonotype turned up many times. The CDR3 coding sequence is TGTGCCAGCAGCATTGGAGGGGGCGCGGGTAATGAAAAACTGTTTTTT. This sequence encodes CASSIGGGAGNEKLFF. This chain connects TRBV28 to TRBJ1-4; 7 nucleotides agree with TRBD1. Trimming took 6 bases from V and 4 from J; bases not matched to a gene: 11. The CDR3 runs to 16 residues. Germline V gene sequence: CDR1 MDHEN, CDR2 SYDVKM.

Notes on this clonotype: An end of the junction does not agree with germline; a read error may underlie this. The chain employs TRBV7-7 and TRBJ2-1; D is perhaps TRBD1 (5 bases). CDR1 SSHAT and CDR2 FNYEAQ come from the germline V gene (reference sequence). The CDR3 spans 15 residues. The CDR3 DNA reads as TGTGCTAGCAGCTTAGGGGATAGCTCCTACAATGAGCAGTTCTTC. Its protein is CASSLGDSSYNEQFF. The whole variable domain, filled in from reference TRBV7-7 and TRBJ2-1, reads GAGVSQSPRYKVTKRGQDVTLRCDPISSHATLYWYQQALGQGPEFLTYFNYEAQPDKSGLPSDRFSAERPEGSISTLTIQRTEQRDSAMYRCASSLGDSSYNEQFFGPGTRLTVL.

At least ten counts were recorded for this clonotype. The J gene is TRBJ2-1, the V gene TRBV7-8, with a weak D call TRBD2 (5 bases). The CDR3 covers 16 residues. CDR1 is SGHVS, CDR2 FQNEAQ, per germline. Trimming removed 1 base from V and 0 bases from J, with 10 bases in between. The CDR3 spells CASSLVRGSSYNEQFF. The CDR3 bases are TGTGCCAGCAGCTTAGTACGGGGTAGCTCCTACAATGAGCAGTTCTTC.

This clonotype appeared many times. This chain connects TRBV24-1 to TRBJ1-1; D possibly corresponds to TRBD1 (6 bases). V lost 4 bases and J lost 5, with 10 bases in between. The CDR3 totals 13 residues. CDR1 KGHDR and CDR2 SFDVKD come from the germline V gene. The CDR3 spells CATSDPDRTEAFF. CDR3 coding DNA: TGTGCCACCAGTGACCCTGACAGGACTGAAGCTTTCTTT.

This clonotype appeared a few times. This chain connects TRBV20-1 to TRBJ2-5; D gene uncertain. V was trimmed by 0 bases and J by 2 bases, leaving 7 bases between them. The CDR3 has 13 amino acids. CDR1 DFQATT and CDR2 SNEGSKA come from the germline V gene (reference sequence). The CDR3, as DNA: TGCAGTGCTAGAGAACCAGGTCAAGAGACCCAGTACTTC. It is translated as CSAREPGQETQYF.

In its sample, this clonotype was seen a few times. The chain uses TRBV12-3 or TRBV12-4 and TRBJ2-1; D is possibly TRBD2 (5 bases). This CDR3 is built from 16 residues. V was clipped by 7 bases and J by 5 bases, with 21 bases between them. DNA for the CDR3: TGTGCCAGCACCCTCAGGCTAGCTAGAACAAACAATGAGCAGTTCTTC. Protein sequence: CASTLRLARTNNEQFF.

This clonotype was seen at least ten times. The chain links TRBV7-3 to TRBJ2-5, with 8 nucleotides matching TRBD1. V was clipped by 2 bases and J by 2 bases; unmatched bases: 1. The CDR3 has 14 amino acids. Germline assignment: CDR1 SGHTA and CDR2 FQGTGA. CDR3 bases: TGTGCCAGCAGCTTAGACAGGGGTCAAGAGACCCAGTACTTC. Translated: CASSLDRGQETQYF.

This clonotype has at least ten counts. The chain joins TRBV14 to TRBJ1-2; 9 bases align to TRBD1. V shed 4 bases and J 4 bases; nucleotides not matched to a gene: 1. Germline CDR1 SGHDN, CDR2 FVKESK. CDR3 size: 13 residues. The CDR3 bases are TGTGCCAGCAGCCGACAGGGGGGCTATGGCTACACCTTC. Translated, it gives CASSRQGGYGYTF.

This clonotype was picked up many times. J is TRBJ1-2 and V is TRBV19, with 7 bases aligning to TRBD1. Germline trimming cut 7 bases from V and 8 bases from J; bases unmatched to any gene: 13. Germline CDR1 and CDR2: LNHDA and SQIVND (reference sequence). The CDR3 extends over 14 amino acids. CDR3 DNA sequence: TGTGCCAGTAACCCACTTGACAGGGAAGGCGGCTACACCTTC. As protein: CASNPLDREGGYTF.